This entry features one T cell receptor beta chain sequence. These data are taken from a study of blood T cell repertoires in COVID-19. Clones were sequenced by immunoSEQ multiplex PCR, and TCRdb holds only the in-frame ones, with some missing. This sample has under 300,000 clones, with approximately 87% found just once. The clonotype originates from a woman between 25 and 40 years old with COVID-19, enrolled during active disease. Sequencing was carried out using peripheral blood.

CDR3 coding DNA: TGCAGCGTTGCGGGACTAGCGGGGACGTACCAAGAGACCCAGTACTTC. Translating it yields CSVAGLAGTYQETQYF. J is TRBJ2-5 and V is TRBV29-1; 13 nucleotides line up with TRBD2. V was pared by 4 bases and J by 0 bases, with 5 bases of the junction left unmatched. The CDR3 sequence is 16 residues long. Germline V gene sequence: CDR1 SQVTM, CDR2 ANQGSEA.